The clone carrying this T cell receptor beta chain was detected many times. The record originates from a study of naive and memory T cell subsets. The library had UMIs added by 3' ligation of an oligonucleotide to TCR cDNA. Four PCR rounds used nested alpha and beta constant region primers plus the SP2 primer. For blood and skin samples, reverse transcription used TCR alpha and beta constant primers. Via MiXCR, TCRdb re-called the 5' RACE reads, giving one row per CDR3 protein. This sample yields roughly 48,000 distinct CDR3 sequences, of which approximately 4.5% are seen a single time; around 0.88% belongs to the top ten. Germline values: CDR1 DFQATT, CDR2 SNEGSKA (reference sequence). The V and J ends lost 1 base and 9 bases respectively, with 10 bases between them. This CDR3 has 12 amino acids.

The chain carries TRBV20-1 and TRBJ2-1; D might be TRBD2 (6 bases). This clonotype originated in a female donor in good health. The CDR3 coding sequence is TGCAGTGCTAGAGGGGGGAGGATTGAGCAGTTCTTC. It is translated as CSARGGRIEQFF.